Presented here are 21 T cell receptor beta chains from one specimen sequenced in a study of T cell changes during pregnancy in multiple sclerosis. Some clones are missing from TCRdb's copy, which holds only in-frame ones; the method was immunoSEQ multiplex PCR. Among 50,000 to 60,000 clones listed, about 85% were seen once. Sequencing was performed on CD4+ T cells from peripheral blood mononuclear cells, taken in the third trimester of pregnancy. The receptor set was obtained from a female donor with multiple sclerosis, enrolled in a pregnancy study.

CDR3 in amino acids: CASSLGGAGISDEQYF. The CDR3 DNA is TGCGCCAGCAGCTTGGGGGGTGCAGGGATTTCGGACGAGCAGTACTTC. The V call is TRBV5-1, the J call TRBJ2-7; possibly TRBD1 for D (5 bases). CDR3 size: 16 residues. Deletions cut 0 bases from V and 5 bases from J, with 18 bases between. The germline CDR1 and CDR2 sequences are SGHRS and YFSETQ.

The V and J genes are TRBV30 and TRBJ1-5; 9 positions match TRBD1. The V and J ends lost 2 bases and 4 bases, in that order; junction bases with no gene match: 6. Germline V lookup: CDR1 GTSNPN, CDR2 SVGIG (reference sequence). The CDR3 extends over 15 amino acids. The CDR3 nucleotides are TGTGCCTGGAGTCTCTGGGACAGGGTAAATCAGCCCCAGCATTTT. As protein: CAWSLWDRVNQPQHF. Combining the CDR3 with reference TRBV30 and TRBJ1-5 gives the whole variable domain SQTIHQWPATLVQPVGSPLSLECTVEGTSNPNLYWYRQAAGRGLQLLFYSVGIGQISSEVPQNLSASRPQDRQFILSSKKLLLSDSGFYLCAWSLWDRVNQPQHFGDGTRLSIL.

The chain combines TRBV5-6 with TRBJ1-2, with D perhaps matching TRBD1 (6 bases). Trimming stripped 0 bases from V and 5 bases from J, with 14 bases between. Germline-derived CDR1 and CDR2 are SGHDT and YYEEEE. There are 15 residues in the CDR3. Here the CDR3 DNA reads TGTGCCAGCAGCTTGGAGGGGGGGTTACCTTATGGCTACACCTTC. This encodes CASSLEGGLPYGYTF.

The chain carries TRBV27 and TRBJ1-3; weak D call: TRBD1 (5 bases). Germline CDR1 and CDR2: MNHEY and SMNVEV (reference sequence). The ends were cut back, 6 bases at V and 3 bases at J, with 12 bases in the middle. CDR3 length equals 14 residues. The CDR3 region is CASRVGGSGNTIYF. The CDR3 nucleotides read TGTGCCAGCAGAGTCGGGGGAAGTGGAAACACCATATATTTT.

This chain connects TRBV18 to TRBJ2-5, with 11 positions matching TRBD2. V shed 4 bases and J 1 base; nucleotides not matched to a gene: 2. The germline V gene has CDR1 KGHSH and CDR2 LQKENI. The CDR3 spans 15 residues. The CDR3 nucleotides read TGTGCCAGCTCACAACTAGCGGGAGTCCAAGAGACCCAGTACTTC. Its protein is CASSQLAGVQETQYF.

The genes are TRBV18 and TRBJ2-2; D perhaps matches TRBD2 (6 bases). The CDR3 loop spans 14 amino acids. V was cut by 2 bases and J by 2 bases, with 6 bases left in between. Looked up from germline, CDR1 is KGHSH and CDR2 is LQKENI. The CDR3 DNA reads as TGTGCCAGCTCACCAGGGACTAACACCGGGGAGCTGTTTTTT. Protein sequence: CASSPGTNTGELFF.

This chain connects TRBV19 to TRBJ1-1; tentative D call: TRBD1 (5 bases). The germline V and J ends were trimmed by 8 bases and 4 bases, with 8 bases remaining between them. The CDR3 is 11 residues long. Germline CDR1 and CDR2: LNHDA and SQIVND (reference sequence). CDR3 amino acids: CASQQVTEAFF. The DNA for the CDR3 is TGTGCCAGTCAACAGGTCACTGAAGCTTTCTTT.

This chain joins TRBV6-5 and TRBJ2-7, with 12 nucleotides matching TRBD2. The CDR3 contains 14 residues. V was pared by 9 bases and J by 2 bases, with 5 bases of the junction left unmatched. Germline lookup yields CDR1 MNHEY and CDR2 SVGAGI. The CDR3 region has the DNA TGTGCCAGACTGACTAGCGGGGGTCCCTACGAGCAGTACTTC. It is translated as CARLTSGGPYEQYF.

The chain uses TRBV7-8 and TRBJ2-1; 10 nucleotides agree with TRBD1. CDR1 is SGHVS, CDR2 FQNEAQ, per germline. The CDR3 consists of 12 residues. Losses at the gene ends were 8 bases for V and 7 bases for J; bases not matched to a gene: 2. The CDR3 loop reads CASSDRGNEQFF. CDR3 DNA sequence: TGTGCCAGCTCGGACAGGGGGAATGAGCAGTTCTTC.

The chain combines TRBV11-2 with TRBJ1-3; D is unclear. Germline assignment: CDR1 SGHAT and CDR2 FQNNGV. The ends were cut back, 4 bases at V and 0 bases at J, with 16 bases in the middle. This CDR3 is 17 amino acids long. CDR3 coding DNA: TGTGCCAGCAGCTCTCTATTACAGTCCTACTCTGGAAACACCATATATTTT. Translating gives CASSSLLQSYSGNTIYF.

The rearrangement uses TRBV7-8 and TRBJ1-3, with D maybe TRBD1 (6 bases). The CDR3 totals 16 residues. Germline CDR1 SGHVS, CDR2 FQNEAQ. V lost 5 bases, J lost 0 bases, and 14 bases lay in between. CDR3 DNA: TGTGCCAGCAGCCAGATCCCCAGGGGCTCTGGAAACACCATATATTTT. Translated, it gives CASSQIPRGSGNTIYF.

The chain is built from TRBV4-1 and TRBJ2-5; TRBD1 matches at 9 bases. The V segment lost 1 base and the J segment 4 bases; nucleotides outside the gene matches: 4. CDR1 and CDR2 (germline): MGHRA, YSYEKL. This CDR3 is built from 15 residues. The chain's CDR3 is CASSQGDRAGETQYF. In DNA, the CDR3 is TGCGCCAGCAGCCAAGGGGACAGGGCCGGAGAGACCCAGTACTTC.

The J gene is TRBJ2-1, the V gene TRBV7-2; 9 bases agree with TRBD2. Germline lookup yields CDR1 SGHTA and CDR2 FQGNSA. The CDR3 length is 18 residues. V dropped 5 bases and J dropped 8; count of bases not matched to a gene: 19. The CDR3 spells CASSPRKGGGAFSYEQFF. CDR3 DNA: TGTGCCAGCAGCCCCCGGAAGGGCGGGGGGGCCTTTAGCTATGAGCAGTTCTTC.

The chain couples TRBV7-2 to TRBJ1-2; 7 bases match TRBD1. Losses at the gene ends were 5 bases for V and 3 bases for J; bases not matched to a gene: 3. Germline CDR1 is SGHTA and CDR2 is FQGNSA. The CDR3 loop spans 13 amino acids. The CDR3 sequence is CASSPDRDYGYTF. The CDR3 DNA reads TGTGCCAGCAGCCCCGACAGGGACTATGGCTACACCTTC.

The chain combines TRBV7-9 with TRBJ1-1; D might be TRBD1 (5 bases). The CDR3 loop spans 14 amino acids. The V and J ends lost 1 base and 10 bases respectively, with 16 bases between them. CDR1 is SEHNR, CDR2 FQNEAQ, per germline (reference sequence). DNA for the CDR3: TGTGCCAGCAGCTTAGGCGCGGGGAGAACAGGAGCTTTCTTT. Amino acids: CASSLGAGRTGAFF.

The rearrangement links TRBV5-1 to TRBJ1-2; weak D call: TRBD1 (5 bases). The CDR3 has 17 residues. V was cut by 4 bases and J by 3 bases, with 22 bases left in between. CDR1 SGHRS and CDR2 YFSETQ come from the germline V gene. The CDR3: CASSVTSGYSGDYGYTF. For the CDR3, the DNA is TGCGCCAGCAGCGTGACATCGGGGTACTCGGGGGACTATGGCTACACCTTC.

The V gene is TRBV28, the J gene TRBJ2-1; 8 nucleotides line up with TRBD2. Trimming took 5 bases from V and 4 from J; bases not matched to a gene: 4. The CDR3 loop spans 14 amino acids. Germline V gene sequence: CDR1 MDHEN, CDR2 SYDVKM. In DNA form, the CDR3 reads TGTGCCAGCAGTCCTCCGGGGGGGTACAATGAGCAGTTCTTC. It specifies CASSPPGGYNEQFF.

The chain has TRBV4-2 and TRBJ1-4; D might be TRBD1 (5 bases). The CDR3 loop spans 13 amino acids. The germline V gene encodes CDR1 LGHNA and CDR2 YNFKEQ. V was cut by 4 bases and J by 4 bases, with 7 bases left in between. The CDR3 coding sequence is TGTGCCAGCAGCCTACAGGTTAATGAAAAACTGTTTTTT. Its protein product is CASSLQVNEKLFF.

This chain uses TRBV6-5 with TRBJ1-4, with TRBD1 identical over 10 bases. V gave up 6 bases and J gave up 5 bases; unmatched junction bases: 3. Per the germline V gene, CDR1 is MNHEY and CDR2 is SVGAGI. This CDR3 is 14 amino acids long. CDR3 DNA sequence: TGTGCCAGCAGCAAGGGACAGGGGAATGAAAAACTGTTTTTT. Protein: CASSKGQGNEKLFF.

The genes are TRBV5-1 and TRBJ2-6; D is unresolved. Germline CDR1 reads SGHRS; CDR2 reads YFSETQ. This CDR3 comprises 16 residues. V was trimmed by 0 bases and J by 2 bases, leaving 9 bases between them. CDR3 sequence: CASSLVSVTGANVLTF. The DNA of the CDR3 is TGCGCCAGCAGCTTGGTGTCAGTCACTGGGGCCAACGTCCTGACTTTC. Combining the CDR3 with reference TRBV5-1 and TRBJ2-6 gives the whole variable domain KAGVTQTPRYLIKTRGQQVTLSCSPISGHRSVSWYQQTPGQGLQFLFEYFSETQRNKGNFPGRFSGRQFSNSRSEMNVSTLELGDSALYLCASSLVSVTGANVLTFGAGSRLTVL.

This clone was seen just once. The genes are TRBV10-3 and TRBJ1-5; the match to TRBD1 covers 8 bases. This CDR3 is built from 16 residues. J was trimmed by 7 bases and V by 0 bases; bases with no gene match: 8. Germline values: CDR1 ENHRY, CDR2 SYGVKD. CDR3 residues: CAISESPGQVGQPQHF. In DNA, the CDR3 is TGTGCCATCAGTGAGTCTCCGGGACAGGTCGGACAGCCCCAGCATTTT.